The T cell receptor (beta chain) under discussion was sequenced for a study of shared clonotypes between healthy human individuals. The assay was immunoSEQ multiplex PCR, and TCRdb's table has in-frame clones only and misses some. In the table there are roughly 500,000 clones, about 96% of which are singletons. Trimming took 7 bases from V and 4 from J, leaving 16 bases between them. Germline CDR1 reads SQVTM; CDR2 reads ANQGSEA. The CDR3 is 13 residues long. The source of this sequence is a woman under 40 in good health. Sequencing was carried out using naive CD4+ T cells sorted from blood. Subset here: CD45RA+ positively selected. The rearrangement links TRBV29-1 to TRBJ1-1, with a weak D call TRBD1 (5 bases). The CDR3 region is CSGERGGSTEAFF. The CDR3 region has the DNA TGCAGCGGGGAACGGGGCGGGAGCACTGAAGCTTTCTTT.